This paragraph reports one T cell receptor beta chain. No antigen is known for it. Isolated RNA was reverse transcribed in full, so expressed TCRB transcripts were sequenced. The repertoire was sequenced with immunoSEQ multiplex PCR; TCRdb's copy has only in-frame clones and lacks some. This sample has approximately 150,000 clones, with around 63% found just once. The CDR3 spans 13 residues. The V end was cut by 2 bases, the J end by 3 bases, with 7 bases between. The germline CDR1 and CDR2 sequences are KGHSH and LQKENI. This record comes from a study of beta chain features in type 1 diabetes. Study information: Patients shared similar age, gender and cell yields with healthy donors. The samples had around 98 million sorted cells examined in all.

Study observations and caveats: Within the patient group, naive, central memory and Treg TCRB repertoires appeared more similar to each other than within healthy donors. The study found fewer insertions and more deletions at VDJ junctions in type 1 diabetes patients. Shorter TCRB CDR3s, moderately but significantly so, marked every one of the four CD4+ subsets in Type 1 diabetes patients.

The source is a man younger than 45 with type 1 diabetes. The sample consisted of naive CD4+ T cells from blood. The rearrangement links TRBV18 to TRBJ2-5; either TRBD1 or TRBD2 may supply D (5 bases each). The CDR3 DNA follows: TGTGCCAGCTCACCAGGGGGTGAAGAGACCCAGTACTTC. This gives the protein CASSPGGEETQYF.